This TCR beta chain derives from a study of T cell responses to AZD1222 COVID-19 vaccine. Pooled in the analysis were second doses at about 4 or about 12 weeks. General study points: Regions left unmutated in variants are reportedly the target of nearly half of spike-specific TCRs. The peak T cell response came first, and repertoires were sampled only after it.

CDR1 SGHDT and CDR2 YYEEEE come from the germline V gene. This CDR3 is 15 amino acids long. Germline trimming cut 1 base from V and 1 base from J; bases unmatched to any gene: 2. About this clone itself: The antigen is undetermined.

Generated by immunoSEQ multiplex PCR, the TCRdb table keeps only in-frame clones and is missing some. The table lists approximately 150,000 clones, around 92% of them singletons, with about 1.1% in the top ten. The chain carries TRBV5-6 and TRBJ2-3; 8 bases map to TRBD2. Specimen: peripheral blood, collected 28 days after the second AZD1222 dose. The clonotype was recovered from an adult who received the AZD1222 COVID-19 vaccine. CDR3 DNA sequence: TGTGCCAGCAGCTTGAAAGCGGGGGGCACAGATACGCAGTATTTT. Its translation is CASSLKAGGTDTQYF.